This entry lists 13 T cell receptor beta chains sequenced from one sample in a study of early T cells in non-severe SARS-CoV-2 infection. MiXCR, applied by TCRdb to the 5' RACE reads, yields one record per CDR3 protein. The table includes about 64,000 distinct CDR3 sequences, around 11% detected once. This specimen consisted of whole blood, obtained at baseline. Receptors were obtained from an adult who was a healthcare worker with PCR-confirmed SARS-CoV-2 infection or an uninfected control (not recorded which).

This clonotype was counted a few times. The chain employs TRBV18 and TRBJ1-2, with D uncertain. Germline loops: CDR1 KGHSH, CDR2 LQKENI. The V and J ends lost 3 bases and 2 bases respectively, with 13 bases between them. There are 15 residues in the CDR3. The CDR3 sequence: CASSPSISANYGYTF. The CDR3, as DNA: TGTGCCAGCTCACCCAGTATCTCGGCGAACTATGGCTACACCTTC.

The chain employs TRBV11-2 and TRBJ1-1, with D tentatively TRBD1 (6 bases). The V and J ends lost 1 base and 6 bases respectively, with 9 bases between them. This CDR3 comprises 13 residues. CDR1 is SGHAT and CDR2 is FQNNGV in the germline V gene. CDR3 loop: CASSLADRPEAFF. The CDR3 bases are TGTGCCAGCAGCTTAGCAGACAGGCCTGAAGCTTTCTTT.

The V gene is TRBV6-6, the J gene TRBJ2-7; D not resolved. This CDR3 spans 14 amino acids. Germline V gene lookup returns CDR1 MNHNY and CDR2 SVGAGI (reference sequence). The V and J ends lost 5 bases and 2 bases respectively, with 13 bases between them. The DNA of the CDR3 is TGTGCCAGCAGTCCCCCGGTCGGAACCTACGAGCAGTACTTC. Its protein is CASSPPVGTYEQYF.

The chain combines TRBV5-4 with TRBJ1-2; 7 bases are a match to TRBD1. Trimming took 3 bases from V and 0 from J; bases not matched to a gene: 5. The length of the CDR3 is 15 residues. Germline CDR1 and CDR2: SGHNT and YYREEE (reference sequence). CDR3 DNA: TGTGCCAGCAGCTCCAGGACAGGCGCTAACTATGGCTACACCTTC. This sequence encodes CASSSRTGANYGYTF.

The chain is built from TRBV6-6 and TRBJ1-2; TRBD1 is a possible D gene (6 bases). The germline V and J ends were trimmed by 7 bases and 4 bases, with 19 bases remaining between them. The CDR3 consists of 15 residues. Germline V gene sequence: CDR1 MNHNY, CDR2 SVGAGI (reference sequence). DNA of the CDR3: TGTGCCAGCATCTTAAAAGGGGGGAGAATCTATGGCTACACCTTC. It encodes CASILKGGRIYGYTF.

This clonotype was counted only a few times. This chain connects TRBV20-1 to TRBJ1-3, with 8 bases lining up with TRBD1. Germline CDR1 DFQATT, CDR2 SNEGSKA (reference sequence). CDR3 length equals 14 residues. V lost 0 bases to trimming and J lost 3 bases; unmatched junction nucleotides: 1. CDR3 sequence reads: CSARDGTGGNTIYF. CDR3 nucleotide sequence: TGCAGTGCTAGAGATGGGACAGGTGGAAACACCATATATTTT.

This clonotype turned up a few times. The chain uses TRBV5-4 and TRBJ2-5; 7 nucleotides agree with TRBD1. Germline values: CDR1 SGHNT, CDR2 YYREEE (reference sequence). The J segment lost 3 bases and the V segment lost 4 bases, leaving 9 bases of the junction unmatched. This CDR3 contains 15 residues. CDR3: CASSLGQNLEETQYF. CDR3 DNA sequence: TGTGCCAGCAGCCTGGGACAGAATCTGGAAGAGACCCAGTACTTC. The complete variable domain, with remaining parts taken from reference TRBV5-4 and TRBJ2-5, reads ETGVTQSPTHLIKTRGQQVTLRCSSQSGHNTVSWYQQALGQGPQFIFQYYREEENGRGNFPPRFSGLQFPNYSSELNVNALELDDSALYLCASSLGQNLEETQYFGPGTRLLVL.

The chain is built from TRBV7-2 and TRBJ2-2; TRBD1 aligns across 10 bases. The CDR3 sequence is 16 residues long. Germline loops: CDR1 SGHTA, CDR2 FQGNSA. The trim removed 1 base at V and 5 bases at J, leaving 4 bases unmatched. CDR3 sequence (DNA): TGTGCCAGCAGCTTAGTGTCGGGACAGGGGACCGGGGAGCTGTTTTTT. It translates to CASSLVSGQGTGELFF.

This chain joins TRBV12-3 or TRBV12-4 and TRBJ2-6; D may be TRBD1 (6 bases). V was trimmed by 5 bases and J by 1 base, leaving 12 bases between them. The CDR3 sequence is 16 residues long. The CDR3 is CASSPNRASGANVLTF. The CDR3, as DNA: TGTGCCAGCAGTCCCAACAGGGCGTCTGGGGCCAACGTCCTGACTTTC.

This clonotype was detected many times. The rearrangement joins TRBV10-2 to TRBJ2-7; possible D gene TRBD1, 6 bases. This CDR3 region has 16 residues. The ends were cut back, 4 bases at V and 2 bases at J, with 18 bases in the middle. Germline V CDR1 and CDR2: WSHSY, SAAADI. The CDR3 protein is CASSGLQTGATYEQYF. The DNA of the CDR3 is TGCGCCAGCAGTGGACTTCAGACAGGCGCAACCTACGAGCAGTACTTC.

The chain has TRBV2 and TRBJ1-3; 11 bases align to TRBD1. CDR1 and CDR2 from the germline V gene are SNHLY and FYNNEI. The CDR3 sequence is 15 residues long. V dropped 7 bases and J dropped 1; count of bases not matched to a gene: 3. The CDR3 spells CASMDRGQSGNTIYF. CDR3 sequence (DNA): TGTGCCAGCATGGACAGGGGGCAATCTGGAAACACCATATATTTT. The complete variable domain, with remaining parts taken from reference TRBV2 and TRBJ1-3, reads EPEVTQTPSHQVTQMGQEVILRCVPISNHLYFYWYRQILGQKVEFLVSFYNNEISEKSEIFDDQFSVERPDGSNFTLKIRSTKLEDSAMYFCASMDRGQSGNTIYFGEGSWLTVV.

The sample holds a few counts of this clonotype. This rearrangement joins TRBV20-1 to TRBJ1-1; TRBD1 might be the D (5 bases). Germline V gene sequence: CDR1 DFQATT, CDR2 SNEGSKA (reference sequence). The CDR3 consists of 17 residues. Trimming cost V 8 bases and J 0 bases, with 25 bases left between them. The CDR3 is CSCHDAKTVSLNTEAFF. In DNA form, the CDR3 reads TGCAGTTGCCATGATGCAAAGACAGTCTCATTGAACACTGAAGCTTTCTTT.

This chain joins TRBV11-2 and TRBJ2-1; no clear D gene. Germline V gene lookup returns CDR1 SGHAT and CDR2 FQNNGV. The length of the CDR3 is 15 residues. Trimming pared 4 bases from V and 0 bases from J, leaving 10 bases between. The CDR3 is CASSSPGRSYNEQFF. CDR3 coding DNA: TGTGCCAGCAGCTCCCCGGGCCGCTCCTACAATGAGCAGTTCTTC.